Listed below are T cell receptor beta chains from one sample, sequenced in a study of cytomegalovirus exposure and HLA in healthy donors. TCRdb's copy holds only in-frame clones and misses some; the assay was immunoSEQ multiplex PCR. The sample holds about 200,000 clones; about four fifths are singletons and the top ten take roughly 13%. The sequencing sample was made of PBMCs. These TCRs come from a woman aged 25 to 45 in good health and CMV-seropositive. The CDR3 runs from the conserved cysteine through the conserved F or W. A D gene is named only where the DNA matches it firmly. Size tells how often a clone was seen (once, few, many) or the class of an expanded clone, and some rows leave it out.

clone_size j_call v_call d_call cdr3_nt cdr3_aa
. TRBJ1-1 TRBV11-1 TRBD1 TGTGCCAGCAGCCGGACAGGGGGCACTGAAGCTTTCTTT CASSRTGGTEAFF
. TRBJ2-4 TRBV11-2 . TGTGCCAGCAGCTTATGGCCAGGTCGCATCAAAAACATTCAGTACTTC CASSLWPGRIKNIQYF
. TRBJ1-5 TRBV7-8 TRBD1 TGTGCCAGCAGTCAGACCGGGACAGTTTTTAATCAGCCCCAGCATTTT CASSQTGTVFNQPQHF
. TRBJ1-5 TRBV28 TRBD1 TGTGCCAGCAGTTCTCGACAACCGGGACAGGATCTGCCCCAGCATTTT CASSSRQPGQDLPQHF
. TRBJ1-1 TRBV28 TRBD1 TGTGCCAGCAGCTCGGGACAGATCATGAACACTGAAGCTTTCTTT CASSSGQIMNTEAFF
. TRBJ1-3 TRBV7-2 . TGTGCCAGCAGCTTATCGGGGGGCTTAGGGGCTGGAAACACCATATATTTT CASSLSGGLGAGNTIYF
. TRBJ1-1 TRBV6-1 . TGTGCCAGCAGTGAATTTGGGCAGGGGACCACTGAAGCTTTCTTT CASSEFGQGTTEAFF
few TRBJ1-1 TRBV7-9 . TGTGCCAGCAGCTTAGACCTGAGAGGGGAAGCTTTCTTT CASSLDLRGEAFF
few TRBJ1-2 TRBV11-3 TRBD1 TGTGCCAGCAGCTTTAACTTGGGACAGCCGGGGAGGTATCGGGACTATGGCTACACCTTC CASSFNLGQPGRYRDYGYTF
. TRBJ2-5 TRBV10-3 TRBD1 TGTGCCATCAGGCGGGGACAGGGACAGGAGACCCAGTACTTC CAIRRGQGQETQYF
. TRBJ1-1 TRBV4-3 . TGCGCCAGCAGCCAATTAGAGGGAAGAAAGTCTTTCTTT CASSQLEGRKSFF
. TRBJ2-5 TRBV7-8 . TGTGCCAGCAGCTTCGACAAAGAAGAGACCCAGTACTTC CASSFDKEETQYF
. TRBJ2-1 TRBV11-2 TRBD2 TGTGCCAGCAGCCTAGAGGGGACTAGCGGGAGTGATGAGCAGTTCTTC CASSLEGTSGSDEQFF